This T cell receptor beta chain was sequenced during a study of cytomegalovirus exposure and HLA in healthy donors. About this clone: Its antigen remains unknown.

The CDR3 consists of 14 residues. CDR1 is MDHEN, CDR2 SYDVKM, per germline. Between the trimmed V and J ends, which lost 10 bases and 3 bases, there was a span of 19 bases. Findings and limits, study-wide: Researchers reported that three CMV-associated chains were confirmed in vitro as CMV antigen-specific. Serostatus for CMV was the only available immune exposure information. Later, an analysis showed that TCR beta chains associated with HLA were more clonally expanded than others that were equally common.

Vbeta (60) and Jbeta (13) primers were used in the PCR. The repertoire was sequenced with immunoSEQ multiplex PCR; TCRdb's copy has only in-frame clones and lacks some. The sample yields 150,000 or so clones, 70% to 80% seen once. J is TRBJ2-7 and V is TRBV28; tentatively, D is TRBD2 (5 bases). Sequenced material: PBMCs. The sequence was obtained from a man aged 40-55 years in good health and CMV-seropositive. In DNA, the CDR3 is TGTGCCACCAAAGGAGTGGCGGGCGACTACGAGCAGTACTTC. This translates into CATKGVAGDYEQYF. The full variable domain, in which reference TRBV28 and TRBJ2-7 provide the parts outside the CDR3, is DVKVTQSSRYLVKRTGEKVFLECVQDMDHENMFWYRQDPGLGLRLIYFSYDVKMKEKGDIPEGYSVSREKKERFSLILESASTNQTSMYLCATKGVAGDYEQYFGPGTRLTVT.